The 14 T cell receptor beta chains reported below all come from one sample, sequenced in a study of long-term antiretroviral therapy in people with HIV. The libraries were made with immunoSEQ v3.0 at survey level. Sequencing used immunoSEQ multiplex PCR; TCRdb keeps in-frame clones, though not all of them. In the table there are about 44,000 clones, roughly 96% of which are singletons. The sample here was unsorted PBMCs, taken 3.7 years after starting antiretroviral therapy. These receptors were taken from a woman in her forties or fifties with HIV.

V usage is TRBV4-2 and J usage is TRBJ2-5; D remains unclear. The CDR3 totals 14 residues. Germline V lookup: CDR1 LGHNA, CDR2 YNFKEQ. V shed 0 bases and J shed 5 bases, with 10 bases lying between them. CDR3 DNA sequence: TGTGCCAGCAGCCAAGAAAGGCGCCAGGAGACCCAGTACTTC. It codes for CASSQERRQETQYF.

The chain employs TRBV28 and TRBJ1-2; the match to TRBD1 covers 10 bases. Per the germline V gene, CDR1 is MDHEN and CDR2 is SYDVKM. The trim removed 5 bases at V and 7 bases at J, leaving 13 bases unmatched. The CDR3 is 16 residues long. As DNA, the CDR3 is TGTGCCAGCAGTAATCTCTCCGGGACAGGGGTGGGTGGCTACACCTTC. Its protein is CASSNLSGTGVGGYTF.

The rearrangement uses TRBV5-1 and TRBJ2-2, with 7 bases aligning to TRBD2. Per the germline V gene, CDR1 is SGHRS and CDR2 is YFSETQ. Trimming cost V 5 bases and J 4 bases; bases outside gene matches: 14. The CDR3 length is 17 residues. CDR3 nucleotides: TGCGCCAGCAGACGCCGACAAGCGGGGAGCGGCACCGGGGAGCTGTTTTTT. Its protein product is CASRRRQAGSGTGELFF.

V is TRBV5-8 and J is TRBJ1-1, with unresolved D. The CDR3 covers 14 residues. Per germline, CDR1 SGHTS and CDR2 YDEGEE. Trimming stripped 2 bases from V and 2 bases from J, with 10 bases between. CDR3 protein: CASSLEGGNTEAFF. For the CDR3, the DNA is TGTGCCAGCAGCTTAGAGGGCGGAAACACTGAAGCTTTCTTT.

V and J are TRBV7-8 and TRBJ1-2, with D unresolved. Trimming took off 5 bases at V and 4 bases at J, with 17 bases between the two ends. Germline V CDR1 and CDR2: SGHVS, FQNEAQ. The CDR3 runs to 15 residues. The CDR3 DNA reads as TGTGCCAGCAGCCTGGATCCCGGGAAGTCCTATGGCTACACCTTC. Its protein product is CASSLDPGKSYGYTF.

This rearrangement joins TRBV2 to TRBJ1-5; a weak D match, TRBD1 (6 bases). The CDR3 consists of 13 residues. In germline, CDR1 is SNHLY, CDR2 FYNNEI. V lost 11 bases and J 4 bases, leaving 15 bases between the germline ends. The CDR3 here is CAGHRDQNQPQHF. The CDR3, as DNA: TGTGCCGGACACAGGGACCAAAATCAGCCCCAGCATTTT. Full variable domain (rest looked up from reference TRBV2 and TRBJ1-5): EPEVTQTPSHQVTQMGQEVILRCVPISNHLYFYWYRQILGQKVEFLVSFYNNEISEKSEIFDDQFSVERPDGSNFTLKIRSTKLEDSAMYFCAGHRDQNQPQHFGDGTRLSIL.

The rearrangement uses TRBV27 and TRBJ2-3, with 13 bases matching TRBD2. Germline trimming cut 4 bases from V and 2 bases from J; bases unmatched to any gene: 3. The length of the CDR3 is 16 residues. CDR1 is MNHEY, CDR2 SMNVEV, per germline (reference sequence). Here the CDR3 DNA reads TGTGCCAGCAGTTGGGGACTAGCGGGAAACACAGATACGCAGTATTTT. It is translated as CASSWGLAGNTDTQYF.

The chain links TRBV29-1 to TRBJ1-2; the D gene is possibly TRBD1 (5 bases). CDR1 SQVTM and CDR2 ANQGSEA come from the germline V gene. The CDR3 spans 12 residues. Trimming cost V 7 bases and J 6 bases, with 15 bases left between them. Here the CDR3 DNA reads TGCAGCGCGGCCGGGACGGACGATGGCTACACCTTC. Translation: CSAAGTDDGYTF.

The V gene is TRBV7-9, the J gene TRBJ1-2; tentative D call: TRBD1 (5 bases). Germline V gene sequence: CDR1 SEHNR, CDR2 FQNEAQ (reference sequence). Trimming cost V 8 bases and J 4 bases, with 8 bases left between them. This CDR3 has 11 amino acids. CDR3 DNA sequence: TGTGCCAGCTCGGGGGGCTATGGCTACACCTTC. As protein: CASSGGYGYTF.

This chain connects TRBV9 to TRBJ1-1; 8 bases agree with TRBD1. V shed 4 bases, J shed 4 bases, and the junction held 6 bases outside the gene matches. The V gene's germline CDR1 is SGDLS and CDR2 YYNGEE. CDR3 length: 14 amino acids. For the CDR3, the DNA is TGTGCCAGCAGCCCGGACAGGGTCGGCACTGAAGCTTTCTTT. Amino acids: CASSPDRVGTEAFF.

This chain uses TRBV5-1 with TRBJ1-5, with D unresolved. V was pared by 0 bases and J by 7 bases, with 11 bases between. Germline assignment: CDR1 SGHRS and CDR2 YFSETQ. CDR3 length: 14 residues. The CDR3 protein is CASSLVTGEQPQHF. The CDR3 DNA follows: TGCGCCAGCAGCTTGGTGACCGGGGAGCAGCCCCAGCATTTT.

This chain links TRBV6-1 with TRBJ2-7, with D unresolved. This CDR3 is built from 11 residues. Germline loops: CDR1 MNHNS, CDR2 SASEGT. V dropped 5 bases and J dropped 7 bases, with 9 bases sitting between them. The CDR3, as DNA: TGTGCCAGCAGTTACGAAACGGAGCAGTACTTC. The encoded protein is CASSYETEQYF.

This rearrangement joins TRBV10-2 to TRBJ2-3; 7 nucleotides agree with TRBD2. Germline assignment: CDR1 WSHSY and CDR2 SAAADI. The ends lost 2 bases at V and 12 bases at J; junction bases unmatched: 11. The length of the CDR3 is 14 residues. The CDR3 region is CASSEPPLADNQYF. CDR3 bases: TGCGCCAGCAGTGAGCCCCCTCTAGCGGATAATCAGTATTTT.

On this clone: Mismatch with germline at one junction end may stem from a read error. The chain combines TRBV7-7 with TRBJ2-2, with 9 bases matching TRBD1. This CDR3 is built from 15 residues. Germline V CDR1 and CDR2: SSHAT, FNYEAQ (reference sequence). The CDR3 DNA follows: TGTGCTAGCAGCCAACCGGGGACAGGGTCCGGGGAGCTGTTTTTT. Protein: CASSQPGTGSGELFF.